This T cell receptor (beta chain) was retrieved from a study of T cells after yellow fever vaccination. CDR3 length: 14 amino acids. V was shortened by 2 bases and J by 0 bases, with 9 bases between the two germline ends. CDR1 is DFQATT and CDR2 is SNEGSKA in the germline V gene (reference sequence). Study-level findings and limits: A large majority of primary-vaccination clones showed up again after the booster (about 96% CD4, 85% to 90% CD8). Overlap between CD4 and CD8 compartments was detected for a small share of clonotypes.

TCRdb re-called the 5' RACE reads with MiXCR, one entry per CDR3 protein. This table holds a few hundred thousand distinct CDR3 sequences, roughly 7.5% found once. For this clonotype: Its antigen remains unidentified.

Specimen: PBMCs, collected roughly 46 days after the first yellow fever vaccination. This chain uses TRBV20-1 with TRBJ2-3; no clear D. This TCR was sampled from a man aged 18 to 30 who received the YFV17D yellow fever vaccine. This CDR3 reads CSARRQTSTDTQYF. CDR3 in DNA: TGCAGTGCTAGAAGGCAGACTAGCACAGATACGCAGTATTTT.